This T cell receptor beta chain was observed in a study of blood T cell repertoires in COVID-19. Overall study context: COVID-19 samples from acute and convalescent phases originated in the United States, Italy and Spain. PBMCs, B-cell-depleted T cells, or T cells were the source of the cDNA or gDNA that made up the material.

The junction had 3 bases not matched to a gene; V was cut back by 2 bases and J by 2 bases. The CDR3 totals 14 residues. Germline lookup yields CDR1 SQVTM and CDR2 ANQGSEA. As handled by the study authors: Amplification from reference gene primers served as the basis for estimated nucleated cell counts. TCRdb keeps only in-frame clones here, not all; method: immunoSEQ multiplex PCR. V and J calls and clone size come straight from that table; D and trimming were deduced from the DNA. The sample has some 97,000 clones, over 75% seen once. The material sequenced was peripheral blood. The receptor comes from an older woman with acute or convalescent COVID-19. This chain links TRBV29-1 with TRBJ2-1, with 7 bases matching TRBD2. DNA for the CDR3: TGCAGCGTTGAAACCAGCGGGACCTACAATGAGCAGTTCTTC. As protein: CSVETSGTYNEQFF.